These 29 T cell receptor beta chains came from one sample sequenced in a study of T cells after posttransplantation cyclophosphamide. Assay: immunoSEQ multiplex PCR; the TCRdb copy retains only in-frame clones and omits some. This sample has about 15,000 clones; around 74% occur once, and the top ten carry approximately 1.2%. Source material: memory CD4+ T cells sorted from PBMCs. These receptors were obtained from a man in his fifties.

The V and J genes are TRBV7-3 and TRBJ1-1; no definite D call. The CDR3 has 13 amino acids. Between the trimmed V and J ends, which lost 4 bases and 1 base, there was a span of 7 bases. Germline CDR1 and CDR2: SGHTA and FQGTGA. CDR3 region: CASSSDKNTEAFF. In DNA, the CDR3 is TGTGCCAGCAGCTCTGACAAGAACACTGAAGCTTTCTTT.

This rearrangement joins TRBV10-1 to TRBJ2-7, with TRBD2 matching 9 bases. V was clipped by 4 bases and J by 3 bases; unmatched bases: 7. This CDR3 contains 15 residues. Germline V gene sequence: CDR1 WNHNN, CDR2 SYGVQD (reference sequence). The DNA for the CDR3 is TGCGCCAGCAGTGCAACTAGCGGGCGCCTCTACGAGCAGTACTTC. It yields the protein CASSATSGRLYEQYF.

This chain uses TRBV5-8 with TRBJ1-1, with D perhaps TRBD1 (5 bases). The V and J ends lost 6 bases and 0 bases respectively, with 9 bases between them. This CDR3 has 13 residues. Germline V gene data show CDR1 as SGHTS and CDR2 as YDEGEE. For the CDR3, the DNA is TGTGCCAGCACCAGGGAAATGAACACTGAAGCTTTCTTT. Its protein product is CASTREMNTEAFF. Combining the CDR3 with reference TRBV5-8 and TRBJ1-1 gives the whole variable domain EAGVTQSPTHLIKTRGQQATLRCSPISGHTSVYWYQQALGLGLQFLLWYDEGEERNRGNFPPRFSGRQFPNYSSELNVNALELEDSALYLCASTREMNTEAFFGQGTRLTVV.

This chain joins TRBV21-1 and TRBJ1-2; the tabulated D call, TRBD1, remains unverified against the DNA. TRBV21-1 is a pseudogene segment. The CDR3 spans 16 residues. The CDR3 DNA follows: TGTGCCAGCAGCAAGTTTAGGACAGATCTTAACTATGGCTACACCTTC. Protein product: CASSKFRTDLNYGYTF.

This clone turned up a few times. This chain uses TRBV4-1 with TRBJ2-3; maybe TRBD2 (7 bases). V gave up 0 bases and J gave up 2 bases, with 15 bases separating them. From germline, CDR1 is MGHRA and CDR2 YSYEKL. The CDR3 sequence is 17 residues long. CDR3 in DNA: TGCGCCAGCAGCCAAGATTGGGGAGGGGGAGACACAGATACGCAGTATTTT. Residues: CASSQDWGGGDTDTQYF.

This clone was found once. The chain couples TRBV18 to TRBJ1-1; D call uncertain. V shed 0 bases and J shed 1 base, with 9 bases lying between them. The germline gives CDR1 KGHSH, CDR2 LQKENI. The CDR3 runs 15 residues. The CDR3 nucleotides read TGTGCCAGCTCACCACCGTCCTATCGGAACACTGAAGCTTTCTTT. As protein: CASSPPSYRNTEAFF.

This clone was found once. The chain couples TRBV14 to TRBJ2-7; 9 nucleotides match TRBD2. The CDR3 is made up of 16 amino acids. V was clipped by 2 bases and J by 0 bases; unmatched bases: 5. The germline CDR1 and CDR2 sequences are SGHDN and FVKESK. As DNA, the CDR3 is TGTGCCAGCAGCCAATGGGCGGGGGGGACCTCCTACGAGCAGTACTTC. Amino acids: CASSQWAGGTSYEQYF.

This clone is categorized as medium-sized. The V gene is TRBV2, the J gene TRBJ1-1; 8 bases agree with TRBD1. CDR1 and CDR2 from the germline V gene are SNHLY and FYNNEI. V shed 6 bases and J 4 bases; nucleotides not matched to a gene: 4. CDR3 length equals 13 residues. The CDR3 sequence: CASRDRESTEAFF. CDR3 bases: TGTGCCAGCAGGGACAGGGAGTCCACTGAAGCTTTCTTT. The variable domain in full, with the rest retrieved from reference TRBV2 and TRBJ1-1, is EPEVTQTPSHQVTQMGQEVILRCVPISNHLYFYWYRQILGQKVEFLVSFYNNEISEKSEIFDDQFSVERPDGSNFTLKIRSTKLEDSAMYFCASRDRESTEAFFGQGTRLTVV.

The chain is built from TRBV5-5 and TRBJ1-4, with 7 nucleotides matching TRBD1. V lost 2 bases to trimming and J lost 4 bases; unmatched junction nucleotides: 5. The CDR3 sequence is 15 residues long. CDR1 and CDR2 from the germline V gene are SGHKS and YYEKEE (reference sequence). CDR3 nucleotides: TGTGCCAGCAGCTTAAGGACAGGAGTTAATGAAAAACTGTTTTTT. Its protein is CASSLRTGVNEKLFF.

The chain is built from TRBV30 and TRBJ1-5; 10 positions agree with TRBD1. CDR3 size: 15 residues. J lost 6 bases, V lost 0 bases, and 5 bases had no gene match. CDR1 GTSNPN and CDR2 SVGIG come from the germline V gene (reference sequence). The CDR3 region is CAWSVPGTGVQPQHF. The CDR3 nucleotides are TGTGCCTGGAGTGTACCCGGGACAGGGGTTCAGCCCCAGCATTTT.

J is TRBJ1-5 and V is TRBV6-6; 8 positions agree with TRBD1. CDR3 length: 15 amino acids. Germline V gene sequence: CDR1 MNHNY, CDR2 SVGAGI (reference sequence). After removal of 6 bases from V and 6 bases from J, the junction contained 10 bases not matched to a gene. The CDR3 protein is CASSMTGVFSQPQHF. Here the CDR3 DNA reads TGTGCCAGCAGCATGACAGGGGTATTTAGTCAGCCCCAGCATTTT.

V usage is TRBV11-2 and J usage is TRBJ2-7, with D perhaps TRBD1 (6 bases). CDR3 length: 13 residues. CDR1 is SGHAT and CDR2 is FQNNGV in the germline V gene. V lost 5 bases to trimming and J lost 0 bases, with 8 bases between them. The CDR3 reads CASSRTDSYEQYF. The CDR3 nucleotides read TGTGCCAGCAGCCGGACAGACTCCTACGAGCAGTACTTC.

The J gene is TRBJ2-2, the V gene TRBV5-4; 8 nucleotides match TRBD2. The CDR3 has 16 amino acids. The junction had 6 bases not matched to a gene; V was cut back by 4 bases and J by 1 base. Germline CDR1 SGHNT, CDR2 YYREEE (reference sequence). The CDR3 DNA reads TGTGCCAGCAGCACCAGGACTAGCTTGAACACCGGGGAGCTGTTTTTT. Protein product: CASSTRTSLNTGELFF.

The V call is TRBV19, the J call TRBJ2-4, with D perhaps TRBD2 (7 bases). This CDR3 has 16 amino acids. Deletions cut 4 bases from V and 1 base from J, with 14 bases between. Germline V gene lookup returns CDR1 LNHDA and CDR2 SQIVND (reference sequence). CDR3 nucleotide sequence: TGTGCCAGTAGTAGGGGGGGGGCAGTGGCCAAAAACATTCAGTACTTC. The encoded protein is CASSRGGAVAKNIQYF.

The gene calls are TRBV7-8 and TRBJ2-3; D is undetermined. The CDR3 sequence is 17 residues long. Germline V lookup: CDR1 SGHVS, CDR2 FQNEAQ. Trimming left V 5 bases short and J 0 bases short, with 18 bases between. The CDR3 reads CASSHGRWSSSTDTQYF. CDR3 nucleotides: TGTGCCAGCAGCCACGGCCGATGGAGTTCTAGCACAGATACGCAGTATTTT.

The V and J genes are TRBV2 and TRBJ1-3; 7 bases line up with TRBD1. Trimming cost V 6 bases and J 0 bases; bases outside gene matches: 5. Germline CDR1 is SNHLY and CDR2 is FYNNEI. CDR3 size: 15 residues. DNA for the CDR3: TGTGCCAGCAGACTGACAGGGACCTCTGGAAACACCATATATTTT. Its protein product is CASRLTGTSGNTIYF.

V usage is TRBV10-3 and J usage is TRBJ2-3, with D perhaps TRBD1 (6 bases). The germline V and J ends were trimmed by 8 bases and 0 bases, with 9 bases remaining between them. The CDR3 runs to 13 residues. CDR1 is ENHRY, CDR2 SYGVKD, per germline. The DNA of the CDR3 is TGTGCCATCCAAGGGGGAAGCACAGATACGCAGTATTTT. The encoded protein is CAIQGGSTDTQYF.

The gene calls are TRBV7-2 and TRBJ2-3, with a tentative D call TRBD1 (5 bases). The CDR3 is 14 residues long. Trimming pared 2 bases from V and 3 bases from J, leaving 9 bases between. Per the germline V gene, CDR1 is SGHTA and CDR2 is FQGNSA. The CDR3 region is CASSLRQLTDTQYF. CDR3 sequence (DNA): TGTGCCAGCAGCTTAAGACAGCTAACAGATACGCAGTATTTT.

The chain combines TRBV10-3 with TRBJ2-3; the match to TRBD2 covers 13 bases. In germline, CDR1 is ENHRY, CDR2 SYGVKD. Trimming removed 8 bases from V and 1 base from J; junction bases left unmatched: 6. The CDR3 totals 16 residues. CDR3: CAISGTSGARTDTQYF. CDR3 bases: TGTGCCATCTCAGGGACTAGCGGGGCCCGCACAGATACGCAGTATTTT.

The rearrangement uses TRBV14 and TRBJ2-1; TRBD2 matches 12 bases. V shed 9 bases, J shed 7 bases, and the junction held 7 bases outside the gene matches. The length of the CDR3 is 14 residues. Germline CDR1 is SGHDN and CDR2 is FVKESK. CDR3 sequence (DNA): TGTGCCAGTAAAACTAGCGGGAGGACAAATGAGCAGTTCTTC. Encoded protein: CASKTSGRTNEQFF.

This clone was seen a handful of times. This chain links TRBV7-2 with TRBJ2-5; D perhaps matches TRBD2 (5 bases). With the DNA end fitting TRBJ2-7 better, the J assignment may be wrong. Germline lookup yields CDR1 SGHTA and CDR2 FQGNSA. The CDR3 loop spans 13 amino acids. The CDR3 sequence is CASSRAGAYEQYF. DNA for the CDR3: TGTGCCAGCAGCAGGGCGGGTGCGTACGAGCAGTACTTC.

This clone occurred a few times. The V and J genes are TRBV11-3 and TRBJ2-5; D is possibly TRBD1 (5 bases). Germline V gene data show CDR1 as SGHNT and CDR2 as YENEEA. This CDR3 is built from 14 residues. V was clipped by 3 bases and J by 4 bases, with 12 bases between them. The CDR3 DNA reads as TGTGCCAGCAGCTTTGGGGCGAGAGCAGAGACCCAGTACTTC. It codes for CASSFGARAETQYF.

This chain connects TRBV5-4 to TRBJ2-3, with TRBD2 identical over 10 bases. The length of the CDR3 is 16 residues. Germline V gene data show CDR1 as SGHNT and CDR2 as YYREEE (reference sequence). The J segment lost 6 bases and the V segment lost 1 base, leaving 8 bases of the junction unmatched. CDR3 residues: CASSLFLAGGPDTQYF. The CDR3 DNA reads as TGTGCCAGCAGCTTGTTTTTAGCGGGGGGACCCGATACGCAGTATTTT.

Only one count was recorded for this clone. The J gene is TRBJ1-2, the V gene TRBV4-1, with D perhaps TRBD1 (5 bases). Per the germline V gene, CDR1 is MGHRA and CDR2 is YSYEKL. Trimming shortened V by 0 bases and J by 4 bases, and 15 bases separated the two germline ends. The CDR3 sequence is 16 residues long. Here the CDR3 DNA reads TGCGCCAGCAGCCAAGACGGAATTGGGGGGTCCTATGGCTACACCTTC. This gives the protein CASSQDGIGGSYGYTF.

CDR3 nucleotides: TGTGCCAGCAGTGAATCGCCCAGGGTTTTCTATGGCTACACCTTC. Its protein is CASSESPRVFYGYTF. The chain carries TRBV6-1 and TRBJ1-2; possibly TRBD1 for D (5 bases). CDR1 MNHNS and CDR2 SASEGT come from the germline V gene. Trimming left V 2 bases short and J 4 bases short, with 14 bases between. The CDR3 is made up of 15 amino acids.

This sequence joins TRBV27 and TRBJ1-2, with 9 bases identical to TRBD1. The CDR3 length is 14 residues. Per the germline V gene, CDR1 is MNHEY and CDR2 is SMNVEV (reference sequence). J lost 6 bases, V lost 5 bases, and 7 bases had no gene match. CDR3 region: CASSLDRGRDGYTF. DNA of the CDR3: TGTGCCAGCAGTCTGGACAGGGGTCGCGATGGCTACACCTTC.

The chain recombines TRBV29-1 with TRBJ1-1; a weak D match, TRBD1 (5 bases). CDR3 length: 14 amino acids. Trimming cost V 5 bases and J 0 bases, with 13 bases left between them. Germline loops: CDR1 SQVTM, CDR2 ANQGSEA. The CDR3 region is CSVPKGAMNTEAFF. The CDR3 DNA reads as TGCAGCGTTCCTAAAGGGGCAATGAACACTGAAGCTTTCTTT.

The chain links TRBV6-1 to TRBJ1-1; D is unclear. The germline V gene encodes CDR1 MNHNS and CDR2 SASEGT. CDR3 length: 14 amino acids. Trimming took 6 bases from V and 2 from J, leaving 13 bases between them. CDR3 amino acids: CASRVTSGNTEAFF. The CDR3 DNA reads TGTGCCAGCAGGGTGACTAGTGGTAACACTGAAGCTTTCTTT.

The rearrangement links TRBV29-1 to TRBJ1-1, with D perhaps TRBD1 (5 bases). The CDR3 length is 14 residues. Germline V gives CDR1 SQVTM, CDR2 ANQGSEA. The V end lost 7 bases, the J end lost 2 bases, and 17 bases lay between the germline ends. The CDR3 sequence is CSGQKGRGNTEAFF. CDR3 DNA sequence: TGCAGCGGTCAGAAGGGGAGGGGCAACACTGAAGCTTTCTTT. Combining the CDR3 with reference TRBV29-1 and TRBJ1-1 gives the whole variable domain SAVISQKPSRDICQRGTSLTIQCQVDSQVTMMFWYRQQPGQSLTLIATANQGSEATYESGFVIDKFPISRPNLTFSTLTVSNMSPEDSSIYLCSGQKGRGNTEAFFGQGTRLTVV.